This entry lists 24 T cell receptor beta chains sequenced from one sample in a study of T-cell reconstitution after alpha-beta-depleted transplantation in children. TCRbeta library construction was performed incorporating unique molecular identifiers. TCRdb recomputed calls from the PCR reads with MiXCR, one row per CDR3 protein. The sample has about 110,000 distinct CDR3 sequences; around a tenth are singletons. The source was PBMCs, collected before TCRalphabeta/CD19-depleted stem cell transplant. The receptors originated from a boy between 2 and 10 years old with acute lymphoblastic leukemia, due to receive a stem cell transplant.

CDR3 region: CASSRDHMNTEAFF. The CDR3 DNA follows: TGCGCCAGCAGCCGGGATCACATGAACACTGAAGCTTTCTTT. The chain is built from TRBV5-1 and TRBJ1-1; no clear D gene. The CDR3 loop spans 14 amino acids. Germline-derived CDR1 and CDR2 are SGHRS and YFSETQ. Trimming pared 4 bases from V and 0 bases from J, leaving 10 bases between.

This clonotype occurred many times. The chain recombines TRBV20-1 with TRBJ1-3; the match to TRBD1 covers 7 bases. V lost 4 bases to trimming and J lost 0 bases; unmatched junction nucleotides: 3. The germline V gene encodes CDR1 DFQATT and CDR2 SNEGSKA (reference sequence). CDR3 length: 14 amino acids. This chain's CDR3 is CSATTGSSGNTIYF. The DNA for the CDR3 is TGCAGTGCTACGACAGGGAGCTCTGGAAACACCATATATTTT.

This clonotype was recorded many times. The rearrangement uses TRBV12-3 or TRBV12-4 and TRBJ2-5; D uncertain. The CDR3 is 14 residues long. The V and J ends lost 3 bases and 5 bases respectively, with 13 bases between them. This chain's CDR3 is CASSFRAHGETQYF. The CDR3 region has the DNA TGTGCCAGCAGTTTTAGGGCCCACGGCGAGACCCAGTACTTC.

This clonotype was observed a few times. This sequence joins TRBV7-9 and TRBJ2-1; D is ambiguous. This CDR3 comprises 12 residues. Germline V CDR1 and CDR2: SEHNR, FQNEAQ (reference sequence). Trimming pared 5 bases from V and 8 bases from J, leaving 10 bases between. CDR3 protein: CASSQLQDEQFF. CDR3 coding DNA: TGTGCCAGCAGCCAATTGCAGGATGAGCAGTTCTTC.

The genes are TRBV18 and TRBJ2-6; TRBD1 might be the D (5 bases). Per germline, CDR1 KGHSH and CDR2 LQKENI. Trimming cost V 8 bases and J 1 base, with 18 bases left between them. CDR3 size: 17 residues. The DNA of the CDR3 is TGTGCCAGCGCAGTACAGAAGGGGAATTCTGGGGCCAACGTCCTGACTTTC. This codes for CASAVQKGNSGANVLTF. Filled out from reference TRBV18 and TRBJ2-6, the complete variable domain reads NAGVMQNPRHLVRRRGQEARLRCSPMKGHSHVYWYRQLPEEGLKFMVYLQKENIIDESGMPKERFSAEFPKEGPSILRIQQVVRGDSAAYFCASAVQKGNSGANVLTFGAGSRLTVL.

In its sample, this clonotype was seen many times. The chain combines TRBV3-1 with TRBJ2-7, with no clear D. The CDR3 consists of 11 residues. Trimming took off 3 bases at V and 3 bases at J, with 3 bases between the two ends. Germline values: CDR1 LGHDT, CDR2 YNNKEL (reference sequence). The CDR3 DNA is TGTGCCAGCAGCCAGAGCTACGAGCAGTACTTC. It yields the protein CASSQSYEQYF.

This clonotype was counted many times. The J gene is TRBJ2-1, the V gene TRBV29-1; TRBD2 matches at 10 bases. CDR1 and CDR2 (germline): SQVTM, ANQGSEA. This CDR3 spans 15 amino acids. V lost 3 bases to trimming and J lost 4 bases; unmatched junction nucleotides: 6. The CDR3 sequence: CSVDGLAGAYNEQFF. The CDR3 region has the DNA TGCAGCGTTGATGGGCTAGCGGGAGCTTACAATGAGCAGTTCTTC.

This clonotype was seen only a few times. This sequence joins TRBV5-4 and TRBJ1-1; D is possibly TRBD1 (6 bases). The CDR3 is made up of 13 amino acids. The germline V and J ends were trimmed by 4 bases and 6 bases, with 13 bases remaining between them. Germline CDR1 SGHNT, CDR2 YYREEE (reference sequence). Written as DNA, the CDR3 is TGTGCCAGCAGCATCCAGGGGATATCTGAAGCTTTCTTT. Translation: CASSIQGISEAFF.

This clonotype has only a few counts. This chain uses TRBV6-5 with TRBJ1-2; no definite D call. The CDR3 consists of 14 residues. Germline V gives CDR1 MNHEY, CDR2 SVGAGI. V was trimmed by 3 bases and J by 1 base, leaving 9 bases between them. CDR3 in DNA: TGTGCCAGCAGTTATGTCGGATTTAACTATGGCTACACCTTC. Its protein is CASSYVGFNYGYTF.

The genes are TRBV28 and TRBJ1-5, with a possible D match to TRBD1 (5 bases). Looked up from germline, CDR1 is MDHEN and CDR2 is SYDVKM. Deletions cut 8 bases from V and 6 bases from J, with 20 bases between. The CDR3 runs 15 residues. DNA for the CDR3: TGTGCCAGCGACACTCAGGACGGGGCGGGTCAGCCCCAGCATTTT. This encodes CASDTQDGAGQPQHF.

There are many counts of this clonotype. The chain employs TRBV12-1 and TRBJ1-1; the table's D call, TRBD1, has no DNA check behind it. TRBV12-1 is described as a pseudogene. The CDR3 consists of 13 residues. The CDR3 nucleotides are TGTGCCAGCAGCGCTATAAGGGGGGCTGAAGCTTTCTTT. This translates into CASSAIRGAEAFF.

There are a few counts of this clonotype. The chain joins TRBV27 to TRBJ1-4; D is unclear. V was pared by 6 bases and J by 0 bases, with 8 bases between. This CDR3 comprises 14 residues. Germline lookup yields CDR1 MNHEY and CDR2 SMNVEV (reference sequence). The CDR3 protein is CASRDGATNEKLFF. In nucleotides, the CDR3 is TGTGCCAGCAGAGACGGCGCAACTAATGAAAAACTGTTTTTT.

This clonotype was seen more than once but under ten times. The J gene is TRBJ1-6, the V gene TRBV7-8; D is uncertain. The CDR3 has 15 amino acids. The germline V gene has CDR1 SGHVS and CDR2 FQNEAQ. V was clipped by 0 bases and J by 10 bases, with 13 bases between them. DNA of the CDR3: TGTGCCAGCAGCTTAGCTGGGGATAGAGGCTCACCCCTCCACTTT. Encoded protein: CASSLAGDRGSPLHF.

This clonotype was counted ten times or more. The V call is TRBV12-3 or TRBV12-4, the J call TRBJ1-6; the D is unclear. The V gene lost 7 bases and the J gene lost 9 bases, with 31 bases spanning the gap. This CDR3 has 19 residues. CDR3 coding DNA: TGTGCCAGCATCTACCAAGTTTCGGTCACCGTCGCTTCCGGTTCACCCCTCCACTTT. Translation gives CASIYQVSVTVASGSPLHF.

The CDR3 bases are TGCAGTGCAATTAGCGGGAAGGCCAATGAGCAGTTCTTC. Translated: CSAISGKANEQFF. The chain carries TRBV20-1 and TRBJ2-1; 8 nucleotides align to TRBD2. CDR3 length: 13 residues. Germline lookup yields CDR1 DFQATT and CDR2 SNEGSKA (reference sequence). V was clipped by 6 bases and J by 6 bases; unmatched bases: 7.

The chain links TRBV7-9 to TRBJ2-1, with TRBD2 matching over 7 bases. The CDR3 covers 13 residues. Germline CDR1 is SEHNR and CDR2 is FQNEAQ (reference sequence). J gave up 6 bases and V 3 bases, and 2 bases lay outside the gene matches. In DNA form, the CDR3 reads TGTGCCAGCAGCTTGGGCGGGGGCAATGAGCAGTTCTTC. This sequence encodes CASSLGGGNEQFF.

This clonotype was counted a few times. This chain links TRBV7-3 with TRBJ2-1; 15 positions agree with TRBD2. The CDR3 covers 17 residues. Per the germline V gene, CDR1 is SGHTA and CDR2 is FQGTGA. Trimming removed 6 bases from V and 8 bases from J; junction bases left unmatched: 11. CDR3 bases: TGTGCCAGCAGTGCCGGGACTAGCGGGAGGAATCGGCATGAGCAGTTCTTC. Translated, it gives CASSAGTSGRNRHEQFF.

This clonotype was picked up a small number of times. The chain recombines TRBV11-1 with TRBJ2-5, with 11 positions matching TRBD2. CDR1 SGHAT and CDR2 FQDESV come from the germline V gene (reference sequence). After removal of 3 bases from V and 1 base from J, the junction contained 10 bases not matched to a gene. This CDR3 spans 18 amino acids. CDR3 sequence reads: CASSLWLGGLAVQETQYF. Here the CDR3 DNA reads TGTGCCAGCAGCTTGTGGTTAGGGGGACTAGCGGTCCAAGAGACCCAGTACTTC.

This clonotype was seen many times. The rearrangement links TRBV5-1 to TRBJ2-7, with 8 bases matching TRBD2. V dropped 0 bases and J dropped 4; count of bases not matched to a gene: 9. The CDR3 totals 16 residues. Looked up from germline, CDR1 is SGHRS and CDR2 is YFSETQ. CDR3 region: CASSLEQISGGYEQYF. CDR3 coding DNA: TGCGCCAGCAGCTTGGAGCAGATAAGCGGGGGATACGAGCAGTACTTC.

The chain joins TRBV6-5 to TRBJ2-2; 12 bases fit TRBD2. This CDR3 region has 18 residues. V shed 4 bases and J 4 bases; nucleotides not matched to a gene: 10. Germline lookup yields CDR1 MNHEY and CDR2 SVGAGI. Here the CDR3 reads CASSSSGLAGPSTGELFF. The CDR3 DNA follows: TGTGCCAGCAGTTCATCGGGACTAGCGGGTCCGAGCACCGGGGAGCTGTTTTTT.

The chain employs TRBV28 and TRBJ1-2; 8 positions match TRBD1. The junction had 3 bases not matched to a gene; V was cut back by 2 bases and J by 1 base. The CDR3 covers 15 residues. Germline CDR1 MDHEN, CDR2 SYDVKM. The CDR3 is CASSLLGQGNYGYTF. CDR3 nucleotides: TGTGCCAGCAGTTTACTTGGACAGGGTAACTATGGCTACACCTTC.

This sequence joins TRBV5-6 and TRBJ1-1; D unresolved. The length of the CDR3 is 15 residues. The V end lost 2 bases, the J end lost 1 base, and 12 bases lay between the germline ends. CDR1 is SGHDT and CDR2 is YYEEEE in the germline V gene. For the CDR3, the DNA is TGTGCCAGCAGCTTTATTAGTTCTGCGAACACTGAAGCTTTCTTT. As protein: CASSFISSANTEAFF.

V gene TRBV4-1 combines with J gene TRBJ2-2; 14 bases are shared with TRBD2. The germline gives CDR1 MGHRA, CDR2 YSYEKL. With 4 bases clipped from V and 0 bases from J, the junction kept 7 bases outside the gene matches. This CDR3 region has 19 residues. CDR3 sequence reads: CASSRRLAGGAANTGELFF. Here the CDR3 DNA reads TGCGCCAGCAGCCGCCGACTAGCGGGAGGGGCGGCGAACACCGGGGAGCTGTTTTTT.

In its sample, this clonotype was seen a few times. The chain couples TRBV5-1 to TRBJ1-2; D is undetermined. Trimming removed 5 bases from V and 6 bases from J, with 14 bases in between. The CDR3 sequence is 13 residues long. Germline V gene sequence: CDR1 SGHRS, CDR2 YFSETQ. This CDR3 reads CASRGLTNDGYTF. CDR3 in DNA: TGCGCCAGCAGGGGATTGACCAATGATGGCTACACCTTC.